The 31 T cell receptor beta chains presented below share a single source sample, sequenced in a study of blood T cell repertoires in COVID-19. Using immunoSEQ multiplex PCR, the repertoire was profiled, and TCRdb retains in-frame clones only, with some absent. This sample has about 230,000 clones, with around four fifths found just once. Sequenced sample: peripheral blood. These receptor sequences come from a woman between 70 and 85 years old with active or convalescent COVID-19.

This clone showed up just once. This chain connects TRBV4-1 to TRBJ2-5, with TRBD2 matching over 13 bases. V trimming: 4 bases; J trimming: 4 bases; junction bases outside the gene matches: 6. The germline gives CDR1 MGHRA, CDR2 YSYEKL. The CDR3 has 16 residues. Written as DNA, the CDR3 is TGCGCCAGCAGCCGCACTAGCGGGAGGGCCCGAGAGACCCAGTACTTC. Its translation is CASSRTSGRARETQYF.

CDR3 sequence (DNA): TGTGCCAGCAGCTTAAGAGGGCAGGGGGGTAATTCACCCCTCCACTTT. Amino acids: CASSLRGQGGNSPLHF. V gene TRBV7-3 combines with J gene TRBJ1-6; TRBD1 aligns across 7 bases. The CDR3 spans 16 residues. Trimming took 1 base from V and 6 from J; bases not matched to a gene: 6. Germline-derived CDR1 and CDR2 are SGHTA and FQGTGA.

The V gene is TRBV5-1, the J gene TRBJ1-1; D is possibly TRBD1 (5 bases). The germline V gene encodes CDR1 SGHRS and CDR2 YFSETQ. Trimming cost V 0 bases and J 3 bases, with 9 bases left between them. The CDR3 length is 14 residues. This chain's CDR3 is CASSLGGGHTEAFF. CDR3 bases: TGCGCCAGCAGCTTGGGGGGCGGTCACACTGAAGCTTTCTTT.

This clone was seen only once. The chain combines TRBV5-1 with TRBJ1-1, with 8 bases aligning to TRBD1. This CDR3 region has 13 residues. With V trimmed by 2 bases and J by 5 bases, 2 bases remained unmatched. Germline V CDR1 and CDR2: SGHRS, YFSETQ. CDR3 region: CASSFQGATEAFF. CDR3 in DNA: TGCGCCAGCAGCTTCCAGGGGGCAACTGAAGCTTTCTTT.

This chain joins TRBV18 and TRBJ1-3; D remains ambiguous. Germline assignment: CDR1 KGHSH and CDR2 LQKENI. The CDR3 has 14 amino acids. V lost 3 bases to trimming and J lost 0 bases, with 6 bases between them. The CDR3 DNA sequence: TGTGCCAGCTCACCGGAGGACTCTGGAAACACCATATATTTT. It yields the protein CASSPEDSGNTIYF.

The chain employs TRBV9 and TRBJ2-7; D is possibly TRBD2 (6 bases). This CDR3 spans 14 amino acids. V lost 4 bases, J lost 6 bases, and 17 bases lay in between. The V gene's germline CDR1 is SGDLS and CDR2 YYNGEE. The CDR3 DNA reads TGTGCCAGCAGCCCCCGGAGGGCGTCGGGCGAGCAGTACTTC. As protein: CASSPRRASGEQYF.

The V gene is TRBV4-3, the J gene TRBJ1-1, with 9 bases that match TRBD1. Losses at the gene ends were 0 bases for V and 4 bases for J; bases not matched to a gene: 6. The CDR3 is 16 residues long. CDR1 and CDR2 from the germline V gene are LGHNA and YSLEER. In DNA, the CDR3 is TGCGCCAGCAGCCAAGACGGAGAGGGACAGGGCACTGAAGCTTTCTTT. This encodes CASSQDGEGQGTEAFF.

This rearrangement joins TRBV2 to TRBJ2-3; no definite D call. Germline values: CDR1 SNHLY, CDR2 FYNNEI. There are 15 residues in the CDR3. Trimming shortened V by 3 bases and J by 0 bases, and 10 bases separated the two germline ends. Here the CDR3 DNA reads TGTGCCAGCAGTGAGAGCATGTCTAGCACAGATACGCAGTATTTT. Translating gives CASSESMSSTDTQYF.

This sequence joins TRBV28 and TRBJ2-7; D call uncertain. CDR1 is MDHEN and CDR2 is SYDVKM in the germline V gene. With 6 bases removed from V and 0 bases from J, the gap between germline ends came to 18 bases. The CDR3 contains 16 residues. CDR3 nucleotide sequence: TGTGCCAGCAGACTCCTCTGGAAGGCAGGCTCCTACGAGCAGTACTTC. Translation: CASRLLWKAGSYEQYF.

This chain links TRBV5-1 with TRBJ1-2; TRBD1 agrees at 8 bases. The CDR3 contains 13 residues. With V trimmed by 6 bases and J by 6 bases, 7 bases remained unmatched. CDR1 is SGHRS and CDR2 is YFSETQ in the germline V gene. CDR3 in DNA: TGCGCCAGCAACCCGACAGGGGCGGATGGCTACACCTTC. Translated, it gives CASNPTGADGYTF. Based on the CDR3 plus reference TRBV5-1 and TRBJ1-2, the full variable domain is KAGVTQTPRYLIKTRGQQVTLSCSPISGHRSVSWYQQTPGQGLQFLFEYFSETQRNKGNFPGRFSGRQFSNSRSEMNVSTLELGDSALYLCASNPTGADGYTFGSGTRLTVV.

The rearrangement links TRBV2 to TRBJ2-6; TRBD1 agrees at 8 bases. Germline V CDR1 and CDR2: SNHLY, FYNNEI. The junction had 5 bases not matched to a gene; V was cut back by 7 bases and J by 0 bases. This CDR3 is 16 amino acids long. The CDR3 protein is CASKDRVSSGANVLTF. The CDR3 region has the DNA TGTGCCAGCAAGGACAGGGTATCCTCTGGGGCCAACGTCCTGACTTTC.

This clone was observed a single time. The chain uses TRBV12-3 or TRBV12-4 and TRBJ2-7, with D maybe TRBD2 (7 bases). The V end was cut by 5 bases, the J end by 6 bases, with 14 bases between. The CDR3 sequence is 13 residues long. The CDR3 region is CASSPLRGGEQYF. The CDR3 DNA reads TGTGCCAGCAGTCCCCTGAGGGGGGGCGAGCAGTACTTC.

This clone was picked up one time. CDR3 loop: CASSPSNGYTF. CDR3 coding DNA: TGTGCCAGCTCACCGAGTAATGGCTACACCTTC. The V gene is TRBV18, the J gene TRBJ1-2; unclear D gene. This CDR3 region has 11 residues. The germline CDR1 and CDR2 sequences are KGHSH and LQKENI. The V gene lost 3 bases and the J gene lost 6 bases, with 5 bases spanning the gap.

The chain couples TRBV2 to TRBJ2-1; TRBD2 agrees at 8 bases. The CDR3 sequence is 15 residues long. CDR1 is SNHLY, CDR2 FYNNEI, per germline. Unmatched junction bases numbered 2, after V lost 2 bases and J lost 2 bases. The chain's CDR3 is CASSELRGAYNEQFF. In DNA form, the CDR3 reads TGTGCCAGCAGTGAATTGCGGGGGGCCTACAATGAGCAGTTCTTC.

V gene TRBV12-5 combines with J gene TRBJ1-4, with 9 bases lining up with TRBD1. The CDR3 is 14 amino acids. V was clipped by 4 bases and J by 6 bases; unmatched bases: 3. The germline CDR1 and CDR2 sequences are LGHNT and FRNRAP. As DNA, the CDR3 is TGTGCTAGTGGTTCGGGACAGGGAGATGAAAAACTGTTTTTT. Residues: CASGSGQGDEKLFF.

This clone came up a few times. The CDR3 nucleotides are TGCAGTGCTAGTATGCTCGGGAACACTGAAGCTTTCTTT. Residues: CSASMLGNTEAFF. This chain uses TRBV20-1 with TRBJ1-1; D ambiguous. Germline V gene data show CDR1 as DFQATT and CDR2 as SNEGSKA (reference sequence). V was pared by 3 bases and J by 1 base, with 9 bases between. The CDR3 is 13 residues long.

This clone was detected only once. The chain carries TRBV30 and TRBJ2-3; 11 bases are shared with TRBD2. The CDR3 has 16 amino acids. J gave up 3 bases and V 2 bases, and 7 bases lay outside the gene matches. Germline V lookup: CDR1 GTSNPN, CDR2 SVGIG (reference sequence). CDR3 sequence (DNA): TGTGCCTGGAGTACCGGGACTAGCGGACATACAGATACGCAGTATTTT. This translates into CAWSTGTSGHTDTQYF.

This chain's CDR3 is CASSQERLRSGANVLTF. For the CDR3, the DNA is TGCGCCAGCAGCCAAGAGAGACTCCGGTCAGGGGCCAACGTCCTGACTTTC. The V gene is TRBV4-1, the J gene TRBJ2-6; D call uncertain. CDR1 and CDR2 (germline): MGHRA, YSYEKL. This CDR3 comprises 17 residues. Trimming removed 0 bases at V and 4 bases at J, with 13 bases between.

The CDR3 sequence: CASSVASIRSYYGYTF. CDR3 nucleotide sequence: TGTGCCAGTAGTGTGGCGTCCATTCGTAGCTACTATGGCTACACCTTC. The rearrangement links TRBV19 to TRBJ1-2; no definite D call. Germline CDR1 LNHDA, CDR2 SQIVND (reference sequence). V dropped 5 bases and J dropped 3 bases, with 19 bases sitting between them. This CDR3 region has 16 residues.

This sequence joins TRBV10-3 and TRBJ1-1, with no clear D. The V end lost 2 bases, the J end lost 6 bases, and 13 bases lay between the germline ends. Germline V CDR1 and CDR2: ENHRY, SYGVKD. This CDR3 contains 14 residues. The DNA for the CDR3 is TGTGCCATCAGTGAGGGCCGGGGAATTCCTGAAGCTTTCTTT. It translates to CAISEGRGIPEAFF.

This rearrangement joins TRBV5-1 to TRBJ1-1; D uncertain. From germline, CDR1 is SGHRS and CDR2 YFSETQ. The length of the CDR3 is 16 residues. Between the trimmed V and J ends, which lost 4 bases and 4 bases, there was a span of 20 bases. CDR3 protein: CASSGQVRGLSTEAFF. The CDR3 nucleotides are TGCGCCAGCAGCGGGCAAGTACGGGGTCTGAGCACTGAAGCTTTCTTT.

The chain couples TRBV5-4 to TRBJ1-2, with 8 bases aligning to TRBD1. The CDR3 is 16 residues long. The germline V gene encodes CDR1 SGHNT and CDR2 YYREEE (reference sequence). V gave up 4 bases and J gave up 1 base; unmatched junction bases: 9. The CDR3 region has the DNA TGTGCCAGCAGCACCGGACAGGGCAACCGTAACTATGGCTACACCTTC. Encoded protein: CASSTGQGNRNYGYTF.

CDR3 sequence reads: CASSILPGQGNTEAFF. The CDR3 nucleotides read TGTGCCAGTAGTATACTCCCTGGACAGGGCAACACTGAAGCTTTCTTT. The rearrangement links TRBV19 to TRBJ1-1, with 8 positions matching TRBD1. CDR1 and CDR2 from the germline V gene are LNHDA and SQIVND (reference sequence). The CDR3 is made up of 16 amino acids. Trimming removed 2 bases from V and 2 bases from J; junction bases left unmatched: 7.

This rearrangement joins TRBV6-5 to TRBJ2-3; 10 bases agree with TRBD2. V shed 0 bases and J 6 bases; nucleotides not matched to a gene: 6. The CDR3 length is 16 residues. Per the germline V gene, CDR1 is MNHEY and CDR2 is SVGAGI. Here the CDR3 DNA reads TGTGCCAGCAGTTACTCGACTAGCGGGTGGGGGGATACGCAGTATTTT. This translates into CASSYSTSGWGDTQYF.

J is TRBJ2-2 and V is TRBV5-1, with a possible D match to TRBD2 (5 bases). Trimming shortened V by 4 bases and J by 2 bases, and 15 bases separated the two germline ends. Germline CDR1 reads SGHRS; CDR2 reads YFSETQ. CDR3 length: 16 residues. CDR3 loop: CASSPPRTLNTGELFF. The CDR3 coding sequence is TGCGCCAGCAGCCCCCCTAGGACTCTTAACACCGGGGAGCTGTTTTTT.

The rearrangement uses TRBV7-9 and TRBJ2-3; TRBD2 agrees at 10 bases. The CDR3 runs to 15 residues. Germline V gene data show CDR1 as SEHNR and CDR2 as FQNEAQ (reference sequence). V shed 3 bases and J 1 base; nucleotides not matched to a gene: 1. CDR3 coding DNA: TGTGCCAGCAGCTTCCTAGCGGGGGGCACAGATACGCAGTATTTT. Translation gives CASSFLAGGTDTQYF.

The chain employs TRBV7-6 and TRBJ2-5, with 15 bases identical to TRBD2. CDR1 and CDR2 (germline): SGHVS, FNYEAQ. After removal of 4 bases from V and 4 bases from J, the junction contained 7 bases not matched to a gene. This CDR3 spans 17 amino acids. CDR3 amino acids: CASSSYGLAGGGETQYF. The DNA for the CDR3 is TGTGCCAGCAGCTCATATGGACTAGCGGGAGGGGGAGAGACCCAGTACTTC.

The chain has TRBV9 and TRBJ1-1; weak D call: TRBD1 (6 bases). Trimming removed 0 bases from V and 3 bases from J, with 15 bases in between. Germline loops: CDR1 SGDLS, CDR2 YYNGEE. This CDR3 spans 16 amino acids. CDR3 DNA: TGTGCCAGCAGCGTAGCCCCTTGGCAGGGGTACACTGAAGCTTTCTTT. It codes for CASSVAPWQGYTEAFF.

CDR3 DNA: TGTGCCAGCAGCTTACTGGGTCAGGATGAGCAGTTCTTC. Protein sequence: CASSLLGQDEQFF. The V call is TRBV5-4, the J call TRBJ2-1; no firm D call. The germline V gene has CDR1 SGHNT and CDR2 YYREEE (reference sequence). V shed 2 bases and J shed 8 bases, with 11 bases lying between them. This CDR3 is 13 amino acids long.

CDR3 in amino acids: CASSFSDRGGYGYTF. CDR3 DNA sequence: TGTGCCAGCAGTTTTTCGGACAGGGGAGGCTATGGCTACACCTTC. The rearrangement joins TRBV27 to TRBJ1-2; 9 bases align to TRBD1. From germline, CDR1 is MNHEY and CDR2 SMNVEV (reference sequence). With 3 bases clipped from V and 4 bases from J, the junction kept 6 bases outside the gene matches. There are 15 residues in the CDR3.

This sequence joins TRBV28 and TRBJ2-1; D is uncertain. The CDR3 is 15 residues long. Germline V gene sequence: CDR1 MDHEN, CDR2 SYDVKM. V lost 6 bases, J lost 0 bases, and 12 bases lay in between. The CDR3 nucleotides read TGTGCCAGCAGCCGCAAGCTGAGCTCCTACAATGAGCAGTTCTTC. Protein: CASSRKLSSYNEQFF.